The T cell receptor (beta chain) described here comes from a study of post-analysis software for immune sequencing data. Study summary: There were relapsing-remitting, secondary progressive and progressive-relapsing multiple sclerosis among the disease courses included. Study-wide findings and caveats: The five TRBV segments detected at higher frequency in patients than in controls included TRBV5-6, TRBV5-1 and TRBV20-1. Comparison with controls showed significantly lower normalized Chao1 diversity in multiple sclerosis patients. Clustering by F measure revealed strong co-clustering among samples prepared together in one batch.

Unique molecular identifiers tagged the TCR beta cDNA libraries. Starting from around 0.96 to 9.9 million T cells, the study yielded 460,000 or so cDNA molecules. TCRdb independently ran MiXCR on the PCR reads; one entry per CDR3 protein. The sample has 650,000 to 850,000 distinct CDR3 sequences; around 46% are singletons. Notes on this clonotype: Its antigen is unidentified.

This CDR3 comprises 15 residues. Per the germline V gene, CDR1 is SQVTM and CDR2 is ANQGSEA. Losses at the gene ends were 6 bases for V and 4 bases for J; bases not matched to a gene: 4. The sequence came from a girl between 5 and 17 years old with multiple sclerosis. The genes are TRBV29-1 and TRBJ2-6; 12 bases align to TRBD1. The sequenced sample was blood. The DNA of the CDR3 is TGCAGCGTCCGGGACAGGGGGCCGGGGGCCAACGTCCTGACTTTC. Translating it yields CSVRDRGPGANVLTF.